The 25 T cell receptor beta chains given below trace back to one sample, sequenced in a study of shared clonotypes between healthy human individuals. Assay: immunoSEQ multiplex PCR; the TCRdb copy retains only in-frame clones and omits some. The sample lists about 590,000 clones, 95% to 96% occurring once. Terminally differentiated effector memory CD45RA+ cells were excluded from the naive CD8 cells, which were CD45RO-negative and positively selected for CCR7. Sequencing input: naive CD8+ T cells sorted from blood. Every receptor here comes from a young woman in good health.

The rearrangement uses TRBV11-2 and TRBJ2-1, with D tentatively TRBD2 (6 bases). The V gene lost 0 bases and the J gene lost 12 bases, with 18 bases spanning the gap. The length of the CDR3 is 15 residues. Per germline, CDR1 SGHAT and CDR2 FQNNGV. The CDR3 DNA sequence: TGTGCCAGCAGCTTAGAACTAGCCCTCGGTTTAGGGCAGTTCTTC. Its translation is CASSLELALGLGQFF.

The chain combines TRBV27 with TRBJ2-4; 7 nucleotides align to TRBD1. Trimming removed 5 bases from V and 8 bases from J; junction bases left unmatched: 12. The CDR3 is 15 amino acids. Germline lookup yields CDR1 MNHEY and CDR2 SMNVEV (reference sequence). CDR3 protein: CASSPRDSLSDIQYF. The CDR3 region has the DNA TGTGCCAGCAGTCCCAGGGACAGTCTGTCTGACATTCAGTACTTC.

This clone has a single count. The gene calls are TRBV7-9 and TRBJ2-1, with TRBD2 as a possible D gene (6 bases). Per the germline V gene, CDR1 is SEHNR and CDR2 is FQNEAQ (reference sequence). V was trimmed by 5 bases and J by 0 bases, leaving 8 bases between them. The CDR3 runs 14 residues. CDR3 protein: CASSRGSSYNEQFF. DNA of the CDR3: TGTGCCAGCAGCCGGGGGAGCTCCTACAATGAGCAGTTCTTC.

The V and J genes are TRBV4-1 and TRBJ1-3, with D possibly being TRBD1 (6 bases). The CDR3 is made up of 16 amino acids. Per the germline V gene, CDR1 is MGHRA and CDR2 is YSYEKL. V lost 0 bases to trimming and J lost 1 base, with 10 bases between them. The CDR3 loop reads CASSQEVRGSGNTIYF. The CDR3 DNA sequence: TGCGCCAGCAGCCAAGAGGTCAGGGGTTCTGGAAACACCATATATTTT.

This sequence joins TRBV19 and TRBJ2-7; no clear D. The V end was cut by 5 bases, the J end by 2 bases, with 10 bases between. The length of the CDR3 is 13 residues. From germline, CDR1 is LNHDA and CDR2 SQIVND (reference sequence). CDR3 in amino acids: CASSFGSAYEQYF. As DNA, the CDR3 is TGTGCCAGTAGTTTCGGGTCCGCCTACGAGCAGTACTTC.

V is TRBV2 and J is TRBJ2-1; TRBD1 might be the D (5 bases). The CDR3 loop spans 14 amino acids. Trimming removed 4 bases at V and 7 bases at J, with 14 bases between. Germline CDR1 and CDR2: SNHLY and FYNNEI. Written as DNA, the CDR3 is TGTGCCAGCAGTGTGGAAGGGGCTGGGAATGAGCAGTTCTTC. Amino acid sequence: CASSVEGAGNEQFF. The full variable domain, its missing parts supplied by reference TRBV2 and TRBJ2-1, is EPEVTQTPSHQVTQMGQEVILRCVPISNHLYFYWYRQILGQKVEFLVSFYNNEISEKSEIFDDQFSVERPDGSNFTLKIRSTKLEDSAMYFCASSVEGAGNEQFFGPGTRLTVL.

The rearrangement uses TRBV5-1 and TRBJ2-7, with 9 bases that match TRBD2. CDR1 is SGHRS, CDR2 YFSETQ, per germline. This CDR3 has 19 amino acids. The ends lost 4 bases at V and 5 bases at J; junction bases unmatched: 22. CDR3 in DNA: TGCGCCAGCAGCCCCCGGGGTTCGGTAGCGGGAGCGGGAAGGCACGAGCAGTACTTC. It specifies CASSPRGSVAGAGRHEQYF. The whole variable domain, remainder taken from reference TRBV5-1 and TRBJ2-7, is KAGVTQTPRYLIKTRGQQVTLSCSPISGHRSVSWYQQTPGQGLQFLFEYFSETQRNKGNFPGRFSGRQFSNSRSEMNVSTLELGDSALYLCASSPRGSVAGAGRHEQYFGPGTRLTVT.

The chain has TRBV28 and TRBJ2-5; D gene uncertain. Per the germline V gene, CDR1 is MDHEN and CDR2 is SYDVKM. CDR3 length: 13 residues. With 3 bases removed from V and 2 bases from J, the gap between germline ends came to 7 bases. CDR3 loop: CASSLAVQETQYF. The CDR3 DNA reads as TGTGCCAGCAGTTTGGCCGTACAAGAGACCCAGTACTTC.

V is TRBV14 and J is TRBJ2-7, with 14 bases that match TRBD2. The germline V gene encodes CDR1 SGHDN and CDR2 FVKESK. Trimming cost V 3 bases and J 5 bases; bases outside gene matches: 3. There are 15 residues in the CDR3. CDR3 sequence (DNA): TGTGCCAGCAGCCAGGGACTAGCGGGAGCCCACGAGCAGTACTTC. It encodes CASSQGLAGAHEQYF.

The rearrangement joins TRBV6-6 to TRBJ2-7, with 8 nucleotides matching TRBD1. This CDR3 has 14 residues. CDR1 MNHNY and CDR2 SVGAGI come from the germline V gene (reference sequence). Unmatched junction bases numbered 1, after V lost 0 bases and J lost 3 bases. The CDR3 spells CASSYSDRGYEQYF. The CDR3 coding sequence is TGTGCCAGCAGTTACTCAGACAGGGGCTACGAGCAGTACTTC.

This rearrangement joins TRBV19 to TRBJ1-2; TRBD1 agrees at 9 bases. With 10 bases clipped from V and 3 bases from J, the junction kept 9 bases outside the gene matches. There are 14 residues in the CDR3. Germline V gene sequence: CDR1 LNHDA, CDR2 SQIVND (reference sequence). The CDR3 DNA reads TGTGCCACCCTGCGGGACAGGGCTGACTATGGCTACACCTTC. This gives the protein CATLRDRADYGYTF.

The chain recombines TRBV16 with TRBJ2-7; TRBD1 matches at 8 bases. Trimming at V came to 0 bases and at J to 5 bases, leaving 6 bases not matched to a gene. Looked up from germline, CDR1 is KGHSY and CDR2 is FQNENV. The CDR3 covers 15 residues. CDR3 DNA: TGTGCCAGCAGCCAATCCCGAACAGGGGGGAACGAGCAGTACTTC. Protein product: CASSQSRTGGNEQYF.

The chain employs TRBV10-3 and TRBJ2-1, with 8 bases matching TRBD2. Germline-derived CDR1 and CDR2 are ENHRY and SYGVKD. The CDR3 has 15 residues. The V and J ends lost 2 bases and 8 bases, in that order; junction bases with no gene match: 8. The chain's CDR3 is CAISEEREGLDEQFF. DNA of the CDR3: TGTGCCATCAGTGAGGAACGGGAGGGCCTCGATGAGCAGTTCTTC.

The chain joins TRBV19 to TRBJ2-1, with a possible D match to TRBD1 (5 bases). The V gene's germline CDR1 is LNHDA and CDR2 SQIVND (reference sequence). V was pared by 9 bases and J by 7 bases, with 19 bases between. The CDR3 spans 14 residues. CDR3 bases: TGTGCCAGCTCGCAGGACAAGCATTGGAATGAGCAGTTCTTC. Translation: CASSQDKHWNEQFF.

A note on this clone: Other DNA sequences of this sample code for an identical CDR3. This rearrangement joins TRBV27 to TRBJ1-1; D not resolved. The CDR3 covers 14 residues. The V gene lost 3 bases and the J gene lost 0 bases, with 8 bases spanning the gap. Germline assignment: CDR1 MNHEY and CDR2 SMNVEV (reference sequence). The DNA for the CDR3 is TGTGCCAGCAGTTTGGTAGGAGTGAACACTGAAGCTTTCTTT. Its protein product is CASSLVGVNTEAFF.

The gene calls are TRBV30 and TRBJ2-1; D might be TRBD1 or TRBD2, each matching 5 bases. The V gene's germline CDR1 is GTSNPN and CDR2 SVGIG (reference sequence). V lost 2 bases, J lost 8 bases, and 13 bases lay in between. The CDR3 has 13 residues. The CDR3 region is CAWSSGAEDEQFF. The DNA for the CDR3 is TGTGCCTGGAGTTCCGGGGCCGAGGATGAGCAGTTCTTC. The full variable domain, with the rest looked up from reference TRBV30 and TRBJ2-1, is SQTIHQWPATLVQPVGSPLSLECTVEGTSNPNLYWYRQAAGRGLQLLFYSVGIGQISSEVPQNLSASRPQDRQFILSSKKLLLSDSGFYLCAWSSGAEDEQFFGPGTRLTVL.

The genes are TRBV27 and TRBJ2-2, with 8 bases identical to TRBD1. J was trimmed by 4 bases and V by 8 bases; bases with no gene match: 6. This CDR3 region has 14 residues. Germline V gene data show CDR1 as MNHEY and CDR2 as SMNVEV (reference sequence). DNA for the CDR3: TGTGCCAGCGAGACAGGGGAGAGCACCGGGGAGCTGTTTTTT. Protein product: CASETGESTGELFF.

CDR3 sequence reads: CAWSVRAVETAKNIQYF. In DNA, the CDR3 is TGTGCCTGGAGTGTACGGGCGGTTGAAACAGCCAAAAACATTCAGTACTTC. V gene TRBV30 combines with J gene TRBJ2-4; D ambiguous. Germline loops: CDR1 GTSNPN, CDR2 SVGIG (reference sequence). The CDR3 consists of 17 residues. Between the trimmed V and J ends, which lost 0 bases and 0 bases, there was a span of 15 bases.

In regard to this clone: This same CDR3 is encoded by further DNA sequences in the sample. This chain joins TRBV4-1 and TRBJ1-1, with TRBD1 as a possible D gene (5 bases). The CDR3 covers 15 residues. V was pared by 0 bases and J by 0 bases, with 8 bases between. CDR1 is MGHRA and CDR2 is YSYEKL in the germline V gene. The CDR3 DNA is TGCGCCAGCAGCCAAGATCTAGGGGTGAACACTGAAGCTTTCTTT. Amino acids: CASSQDLGVNTEAFF.

This chain connects TRBV25-1 to TRBJ2-1; 7 bases are a match to TRBD2. With V trimmed by 0 bases and J by 6 bases, 8 bases remained unmatched. Germline V lookup: CDR1 MGHDK, CDR2 SYGVNS. This CDR3 region has 16 residues. CDR3 DNA: TGTGCCAGCAGTGAATATGACGGGAGGTTCTTCAATGAGCAGTTCTTC. Translation gives CASSEYDGRFFNEQFF.

V usage is TRBV4-1 and J usage is TRBJ2-5; D remains ambiguous. V lost 2 bases, J lost 2 bases, and 9 bases lay in between. This CDR3 has 14 amino acids. Germline V gives CDR1 MGHRA, CDR2 YSYEKL. CDR3 DNA sequence: TGCGCCAGCAGCCAACAACAAAATCAAGAGACCCAGTACTTC. Protein product: CASSQQQNQETQYF.

This clone has a single count. The gene calls are TRBV9 and TRBJ1-2; D is perhaps TRBD1 (5 bases). Trimming left V 3 bases short and J 3 bases short, with 15 bases between. Germline values: CDR1 SGDLS, CDR2 YYNGEE. The CDR3 length is 15 residues. In nucleotides, the CDR3 is TGTGCCAGCAGCGCCCGGACGACAGATTACTATGGCTACACCTTC. Residues: CASSARTTDYYGYTF.

The chain employs TRBV5-4 and TRBJ2-1; 12 nucleotides agree with TRBD2. Germline V CDR1 and CDR2: SGHNT, YYREEE (reference sequence). The CDR3 has 15 residues. The J segment lost 8 bases and the V segment lost 0 bases, leaving 3 bases of the junction unmatched. The CDR3: CASSLGGLAGYEQFF. The CDR3 nucleotides read TGTGCCAGCAGCTTGGGCGGACTAGCGGGGTATGAGCAGTTCTTC.

This chain joins TRBV5-8 and TRBJ1-5; D unclear. This CDR3 region has 15 residues. V lost 0 bases, J lost 3 bases, and 10 bases lay in between. Germline CDR1 is SGHTS and CDR2 is YDEGEE. CDR3 sequence (DNA): TGTGCCAGCAGCTTGGCCCTCCCGCACAATCAGCCCCAGCATTTT. Protein sequence: CASSLALPHNQPQHF.

The chain links TRBV5-6 to TRBJ1-2; D is possibly TRBD1 (5 bases). Germline CDR1 is SGHDT and CDR2 is YYEEEE. This CDR3 has 13 residues. Trimming took 0 bases from V and 4 from J, leaving 7 bases between them. The CDR3 loop is CASSLAGTYGYTF. CDR3 coding DNA: TGTGCCAGCAGCTTGGCAGGGACCTATGGCTACACCTTC.